Listed below are T cell receptor beta chains from one sample, sequenced in a study of shared clonotypes between healthy human individuals. Produced via immunoSEQ multiplex PCR; TCRdb's table is partial and in-frame only. Here the sample spans around 2.5 million clones, roughly 93% being singletons. Sequences were obtained from naive CD4+ T cells from PBMCs. Source of these receptors: a man younger than 30 in good health. Some clones in this sample may be carry-over from other donors' samples. The CDR3 runs from the conserved cysteine through the conserved F or W. Fields, in order: V gene, D gene, J gene, clone size, CDR3 DNA, CDR3 protein. The D gene is left open where the match is weak. Clone size is not always given. Where it is, it says once, few, many or a class for expanded clones.

>TRBV29-1|.|TRBJ1-1|.
TGCAGCGTTGTTGGTAGGGCCCCGAAGGGGAACACTGAAGCTTTCTTT
CSVVGRAPKGNTEAFF
>TRBV10-3|TRBD1|TRBJ1-2|once
TGTGCCATCAGTGGACAGGGTTTATACGGCTACACCTTC
CAISGQGLYGYTF
>TRBV18|TRBD1|TRBJ2-7|.
TGTGCCAGCTCACCCCAGGGGGCAGGGGGCTACGAGCAGTACTTC
CASSPQGAGGYEQYF
>TRBV19|.|TRBJ1-3|.
TGTGCCAGTAGTAGATTGCCGGACAGCTCTGGAAACACCATATATTTT
CASSRLPDSSGNTIYF
>TRBV9|TRBD1|TRBJ1-2|.
TGTGCCAGCAGCGCCGGGACAGTCTATGGCTACACCTTC
CASSAGTVYGYTF
>TRBV27|TRBD2|TRBJ2-5|.
TGTGCCATCTCAGCGGGGGTCGGAGAGACCCAGTACTTC
CAISAGVGETQYF
>TRBV5-1|TRBD1|TRBJ2-7|.
TGCGCCAGCAGCATGGGACAGGGCCTCTACGAGCAGTACTTC
CASSMGQGLYEQYF
>TRBV5-6|TRBD1|TRBJ2-5|.
TGTGCCAGCAGCTTGAGGGGGACAGGACAAGAGACCCAGTACTTC
CASSLRGTGQETQYF
>TRBV5-6|.|TRBJ2-1|.
TGTGCCAGCAGCTTATTAGATAATGAGCAGTTCTTC
CASSLLDNEQFF
>TRBV27|.|TRBJ1-4|once
TGTGCCAGCAGTTTATCGCGTAACCAGCTCAGTGAAAAACTGTTTTTT
CASSLSRNQLSEKLFF
>TRBV5-1|.|TRBJ2-1|.
TGCGCCAGCAGCCTCGGGACTGGCAATGAGCAGTTCTTC
CASSLGTGNEQFF
>TRBV10-3|.|TRBJ1-5|.
TGTGCCATCAGTAGGGAAGGGTTAGGTCAGCCCCAGCATTTT
CAISREGLGQPQHF
>TRBV6-6|.|TRBJ2-2|.
TGTGCCAGCAGGAGGGGAGGCCGGAACACCGGGGAGCTGTTTTTT
CASRRGGRNTGELFF
>TRBV2|.|TRBJ2-5|.
TGTGCCAGCAGCGACAGAGGCGAGACCCAGTACTTC
CASSDRGETQYF
>TRBV28|TRBD1|TRBJ2-7|.
TGTGCCAGCAGTCCCTTAGACAGGGGGCGAGGCTACGAGCAGTACTTC
CASSPLDRGRGYEQYF
>TRBV28|TRBD2|TRBJ2-5|.
TGTGCCAGCAGTGTAGGACTAGCGTATGGACGGTACTTC
CASSVGLAYGRYF
>TRBV25-1|.|TRBJ1-1|.
TGTGCCAGCAGGTCCGGGCAGACGGCTTTCTTT
CASRSGQTAFF
>TRBV11-2|TRBD1|TRBJ2-7|.
TGTGCCAGCAGCCCCTCGGGACAGGGGTTCTACGAGCAGTACTTC
CASSPSGQGFYEQYF
>TRBV27|TRBD1|TRBJ2-2|.
TGTGCCAGCAGCCGGGACAGGGGCACCGGGGAGCTGTTTTTT
CASSRDRGTGELFF
>TRBV28|.|TRBJ1-5|.
TGTGCCAGCAGGCTCCCCGGGGGTATCAATCAGCCCCAGCATTTT
CASRLPGGINQPQHF
>TRBV10-3|TRBD1|TRBJ1-3|.
TGTGCCATCAGTGAGCGGGGGACAGGATTAAGAAACACCATATATTTT
CAISERGTGLRNTIYF
>TRBV2|TRBD1|TRBJ2-7|.
TGTGCCAGCGGGACAGGTGGAGAGCAGTACTTC
CASGTGGEQYF
>TRBV7-9|.|TRBJ1-1|.
TGTGCCAGCAGCCCTTACGAGAACACTGAAGCTTTCTTT
CASSPYENTEAFF
>TRBV10-3|.|TRBJ1-1|.
TGTGCCATCAGTGGCTCCGGGACTGAAGCTTTCTTT
CAISGSGTEAFF
>TRBV14|.|TRBJ2-1|once
TGTGCCAGCAGCCCGCGGCAGGCCCAATACAATGAGCAGTTCTTC
CASSPRQAQYNEQFF
>TRBV28|.|TRBJ1-1|.
TGTGCCAGCAGTTTGGTCGCTGAAGCTTTCTTT
CASSLVAEAFF
>TRBV6-1|.|TRBJ2-3|.
TGTGCCAGCTACCTTAGAGGGCGTAGCACAGATACGCAGTATTTT
CASYLRGRSTDTQYF
>TRBV2|TRBD1|TRBJ1-5|.
TGTGCCAGCAGCGGGACAGGGAAGAATCAGCCCCAGCATTTT
CASSGTGKNQPQHF
>TRBV7-2|TRBD1|TRBJ2-7|.
TGTGCCAGCAGCCCTGACAGGGGTACTATCTACGAGCAGTACTTC
CASSPDRGTIYEQYF